These T cell receptor beta chains were read from a single sample in a study of blood T cells in healthy people across ages. A single record per CDR3 protein comes from TCRdb applying MiXCR to the 5' RACE reads. The sample gives more than 650,000 distinct CDR3 sequences, about 26% of which show up once; 3% is in the top ten. The data also belong to a second study, concerning T cells of mothers and their children.

The specimen was blood. The receptors shown here come from a boy between 10 and 17 years old in good health. CDR3s include the opening cysteine and the closing phenylalanine or tryptophan. Fields, in order: V gene, clone size, J gene, CDR3 length, D gene, CDR3 protein, CDR3 DNA. D genes are given only for firm matches. Expanded clones get a size class; other rows say once, few or many, or leave the size out.

v_call: TRBV29-1
clone_size: .
j_call: TRBJ1-4
cdr3_length: 12
d_call: .
cdr3_aa: CSVTGSWEKLFF
cdr3_nt: TGCAGCGTCACGGGCAGCTGGGAAAAACTGTTTTTT

v_call: TRBV6-5
clone_size: .
j_call: TRBJ1-2
cdr3_length: 16
d_call: TRBD1
cdr3_aa: CASSYGTGASEGGYTF
cdr3_nt: TGTGCCAGCAGTTACGGGACAGGGGCTAGCGAAGGGGGCTACACCTTC

v_call: TRBV2
clone_size: .
j_call: TRBJ2-5
cdr3_length: 14
d_call: TRBD2
cdr3_aa: CASPGLGWQETQYF
cdr3_nt: TGTGCCAGCCCCGGACTAGGATGGCAAGAGACCCAGTACTTC

v_call: TRBV12-3/TRBV12-4
clone_size: .
j_call: TRBJ2-2
cdr3_length: 18
d_call: TRBD2
cdr3_aa: CASSNGLAGVSNTGELFF
cdr3_nt: TGTGCCAGCAGTAATGGACTAGCGGGGGTGTCAAACACCGGGGAGCTGTTTTTT

v_call: TRBV20-1
clone_size: few
j_call: TRBJ2-2
cdr3_length: 15
d_call: TRBD2
cdr3_aa: CSARLAGATTGELFF
cdr3_nt: TGCAGTGCTAGACTAGCGGGGGCCACCACCGGGGAGCTGTTTTTT

v_call: TRBV10-3
clone_size: .
j_call: TRBJ1-4
cdr3_length: 12
d_call: .
cdr3_aa: CAISEENEKLFF
cdr3_nt: TGTGCCATCAGTGAGGAAAATGAAAAACTGTTTTTT

v_call: TRBV5-1
clone_size: .
j_call: TRBJ1-1
cdr3_length: 17
d_call: TRBD1
cdr3_aa: CASSLGNRGELNTEAFF
cdr3_nt: TGCGCCAGCAGCTTGGGGAACAGGGGGGAACTCAACACTGAAGCTTTCTTT

v_call: TRBV10-3
clone_size: .
j_call: TRBJ1-6
cdr3_length: 15
d_call: .
cdr3_aa: CAISENGGNNSPLHF
cdr3_nt: TGTGCCATCAGTGAGAATGGGGGGAATAATTCACCCCTCCACTTT

v_call: TRBV20-1
clone_size: .
j_call: TRBJ2-3
cdr3_length: 14
d_call: .
cdr3_aa: CSASGGGVTDTQYF
cdr3_nt: TGCAGTGCCTCTGGGGGGGGCGTGACAGATACGCAGTATTTT

v_call: TRBV9
clone_size: few
j_call: TRBJ2-5
cdr3_length: 15
d_call: TRBD2
cdr3_aa: CASSEGPRGAETQYF
cdr3_nt: TGTGCCAGCAGTGAGGGTCCGCGGGGGGCGGAGACCCAGTACTTC

v_call: TRBV12-3/TRBV12-4
clone_size: once
j_call: TRBJ2-7
cdr3_length: 12
d_call: .
cdr3_aa: CASSHRPYEQYF
cdr3_nt: TGTGCCAGCAGTCACCGTCCCTACGAGCAGTACTTC

v_call: TRBV18
clone_size: few
j_call: TRBJ1-5
cdr3_length: 15
d_call: .
cdr3_aa: CASSQLGQGVQPQHF
cdr3_nt: TGTGCCAGCTCCCAACTAGGGCAGGGAGTTCAGCCCCAGCATTTT

v_call: TRBV5-1
clone_size: .
j_call: TRBJ2-7
cdr3_length: 15
d_call: .
cdr3_aa: CASSLDRQTPYEQYF
cdr3_nt: TGCGCCAGCAGCTTGGACAGGCAAACACCCTACGAGCAGTACTTC

v_call: TRBV7-2
clone_size: few
j_call: TRBJ2-3
cdr3_length: 15
d_call: TRBD2
cdr3_aa: CASSRSGGALDTQYF
cdr3_nt: TGTGCCAGCAGCCGAAGCGGGGGGGCCTTGGATACGCAGTATTTT

v_call: TRBV4-1
clone_size: .
j_call: TRBJ2-5
cdr3_length: 14
d_call: TRBD2
cdr3_aa: CASSYTSVQETQYF
cdr3_nt: TGCGCCAGCAGCTACACTAGCGTCCAAGAGACCCAGTACTTC

v_call: TRBV5-1
clone_size: .
j_call: TRBJ2-5
cdr3_length: 14
d_call: .
cdr3_aa: CASSPSTTKETQYF
cdr3_nt: TGCGCCAGCAGCCCTTCGACAACAAAGGAGACCCAGTACTTC

v_call: TRBV3-1
clone_size: few
j_call: TRBJ2-1
cdr3_length: 15
d_call: .
cdr3_aa: CASSHSGGPYNEQFF
cdr3_nt: TGTGCCAGCAGCCATAGCGGCGGACCCTACAATGAGCAGTTCTTC

v_call: TRBV27
clone_size: few
j_call: TRBJ2-1
cdr3_length: 16
d_call: .
cdr3_aa: CASRNKEGSSYNEQFF
cdr3_nt: TGTGCCAGCAGAAACAAGGAGGGTAGCTCCTACAATGAGCAGTTCTTC

v_call: TRBV18
clone_size: many
j_call: TRBJ2-5
cdr3_length: 14
d_call: .
cdr3_aa: CASSRGTEQETQYF
cdr3_nt: TGTGCCAGCTCACGGGGGACTGAACAAGAGACCCAGTACTTC

v_call: TRBV12-3/TRBV12-4
clone_size: few
j_call: TRBJ2-7
cdr3_length: 15
d_call: TRBD2
cdr3_aa: CASSRTSGGSYEQYF
cdr3_nt: TGTGCCAGCAGCCGGACTAGCGGGGGGTCCTACGAGCAGTACTTC

v_call: TRBV2
clone_size: .
j_call: TRBJ2-5
cdr3_length: 15
d_call: TRBD1
cdr3_aa: CASRSATGGGETQYF
cdr3_nt: TGTGCCAGCAGATCCGCAACAGGGGGCGGGGAGACCCAGTACTTC

v_call: TRBV9
clone_size: many
j_call: TRBJ2-3
cdr3_length: 14
d_call: .
cdr3_aa: CASSVETSTDTQYF
cdr3_nt: TGTGCCAGCAGCGTCGAGACTAGCACAGATACGCAGTATTTT

v_call: TRBV6-6
clone_size: .
j_call: TRBJ2-2
cdr3_length: 14
d_call: .
cdr3_aa: CASNVVGQDGELFF
cdr3_nt: TGTGCCAGCAATGTAGTGGGTCAGGACGGGGAGCTGTTTTTT

v_call: TRBV7-9
clone_size: many
j_call: TRBJ2-7
cdr3_length: 12
d_call: .
cdr3_aa: CASSPGSGEQYF
cdr3_nt: TGTGCCAGCAGCCCCGGCTCCGGCGAGCAGTACTTC

v_call: TRBV29-1
clone_size: .
j_call: TRBJ2-7
cdr3_length: 12
d_call: .
cdr3_aa: CSAEIDTYEQYF
cdr3_nt: TGCAGCGCTGAAATAGACACCTACGAGCAGTACTTC

v_call: TRBV24-1
clone_size: .
j_call: TRBJ2-7
cdr3_length: 12
d_call: .
cdr3_aa: CATSAGSYEQYF
cdr3_nt: TGTGCCACATCAGCTGGCTCCTACGAGCAGTACTTC

v_call: TRBV5-1
clone_size: .
j_call: TRBJ1-4
cdr3_length: 15
d_call: .
cdr3_aa: CASTRGGDINEKLFF
cdr3_nt: TGCGCCAGCACCCGAGGGGGGGACATTAATGAAAAACTGTTTTTT

v_call: TRBV20-1
clone_size: .
j_call: TRBJ1-1
cdr3_length: 12
d_call: .
cdr3_aa: CSSGTANTEAFF
cdr3_nt: TGCAGTTCCGGGACGGCGAACACTGAAGCTTTCTTT

v_call: TRBV5-1
clone_size: few
j_call: TRBJ2-5
cdr3_length: 14
d_call: TRBD2
cdr3_aa: CASSLVAGSETQYF
cdr3_nt: TGCGCCAGCAGCTTAGTAGCGGGGTCGGAGACCCAGTACTTC

v_call: TRBV20-1
clone_size: .
j_call: TRBJ2-1
cdr3_length: 13
d_call: .
cdr3_aa: CSAPSDGPNEQFF
cdr3_nt: TGCAGTGCTCCCTCTGACGGTCCTAATGAGCAGTTCTTC

v_call: TRBV12-3/TRBV12-4
clone_size: many
j_call: TRBJ1-6
cdr3_length: 15
d_call: .
cdr3_aa: CASSLGSSYNSPLHF
cdr3_nt: TGTGCCAGCAGTTTAGGGAGCTCCTATAATTCACCCCTCCACTTT

v_call: TRBV5-1
clone_size: .
j_call: TRBJ2-2
cdr3_length: 15
d_call: TRBD2
cdr3_aa: CASSGLAGSTGELFF
cdr3_nt: TGCGCCAGCAGCGGACTAGCGGGCTCCACCGGGGAGCTGTTTTTT

v_call: TRBV10-1
clone_size: few
j_call: TRBJ2-7
cdr3_length: 14
d_call: .
cdr3_aa: CASSESLLGYEQYF
cdr3_nt: TGCGCCAGCAGTGAGAGCCTACTGGGCTACGAGCAGTACTTC

v_call: TRBV25-1
clone_size: .
j_call: TRBJ2-4
cdr3_length: 12
d_call: .
cdr3_aa: CASSIEGNIQYF
cdr3_nt: TGTGCCAGCAGTATCGAGGGGAACATTCAGTACTTC

v_call: TRBV20-1
clone_size: few
j_call: TRBJ2-7
cdr3_length: 12
d_call: .
cdr3_aa: CSARGLPDEQYF
cdr3_nt: TGCAGTGCTAGAGGGCTCCCCGACGAGCAGTACTTC

v_call: TRBV12-3/TRBV12-4
clone_size: .
j_call: TRBJ1-4
cdr3_length: 14
d_call: TRBD1
cdr3_aa: CASSNPPRGPRLFF
cdr3_nt: TGTGCCAGCAGTAACCCACCCAGGGGGCCTAGACTGTTTTTT

v_call: TRBV6-6
clone_size: .
j_call: TRBJ2-2
cdr3_length: 15
d_call: .
cdr3_aa: CASSYRSPNTGELFF
cdr3_nt: TGTGCCAGCAGTTACCGAAGCCCGAACACCGGGGAGCTGTTTTTT

v_call: TRBV29-1
clone_size: .
j_call: TRBJ1-4
cdr3_length: 15
d_call: .
cdr3_aa: CSVLIRASTNEKLFF
cdr3_nt: TGCAGCGTCCTGATCAGGGCGTCAACTAATGAAAAACTGTTTTTT

v_call: TRBV28
clone_size: few
j_call: TRBJ1-5
cdr3_length: 15
d_call: .
cdr3_aa: CASRLYRDTNQPQHF
cdr3_nt: TGTGCCAGCAGGCTATACCGGGACACTAATCAGCCCCAGCATTTT

v_call: TRBV10-3
clone_size: .
j_call: TRBJ2-7
cdr3_length: 12
d_call: .
cdr3_aa: CAISEWGIEQYF
cdr3_nt: TGTGCCATCAGTGAGTGGGGGATAGAGCAGTACTTC

v_call: TRBV5-1
clone_size: .
j_call: TRBJ2-3
cdr3_length: 16
d_call: TRBD2
cdr3_aa: CASSWGLAGLTDTQYF
cdr3_nt: TGCGCCAGCAGCTGGGGCCTAGCGGGGCTCACAGATACGCAGTATTTT